The 12 T cell receptor beta chains presented below share a single source sample, sequenced in a study of T cell responses to AZD1222 COVID-19 vaccine. Sequenced by immunoSEQ multiplex PCR; TCRdb stores in-frame clones only, minus some. This table has around 79,000 clones, nearly 90% appearing once. The specimen comprised peripheral blood, sampled on day 0 of AZD1222 vaccination. Receptor source: an adult in good health.

This chain joins TRBV4-2 and TRBJ2-5; 7 positions agree with TRBD2. The junction had 14 bases not matched to a gene; V was cut back by 3 bases and J by 4 bases. The CDR3 consists of 17 residues. Germline CDR1 LGHNA, CDR2 YNFKEQ. CDR3 sequence reads: CASSQGGEPRGIETQYF. CDR3 sequence (DNA): TGTGCCAGCAGCCAGGGAGGGGAACCTCGGGGAATAGAGACCCAGTACTTC.

The rearrangement joins TRBV5-4 to TRBJ2-3, with 9 bases aligning to TRBD1. V dropped 4 bases and J dropped 4; count of bases not matched to a gene: 10. Germline V gives CDR1 SGHNT, CDR2 YYREEE (reference sequence). CDR3 length equals 16 residues. The CDR3 sequence is CASSEHPGQGADTQYF. As DNA, the CDR3 is TGTGCCAGCAGCGAACATCCGGGACAGGGAGCAGATACGCAGTATTTT.

The chain couples TRBV7-6 to TRBJ1-3, with 8 bases aligning to TRBD1. This CDR3 is built from 14 residues. Germline CDR1 and CDR2: SGHVS and FNYEAQ. V trimming: 5 bases; J trimming: 7 bases; junction bases outside the gene matches: 7. The CDR3 loop reads CASSVGTGSNTIYF. CDR3 in DNA: TGTGCCAGCAGCGTCGGGACAGGATCCAACACCATATATTTT.

This sequence joins TRBV6-5 and TRBJ1-4; D is perhaps TRBD1 (5 bases). Trimming removed 6 bases at V and 0 bases at J, with 8 bases between. Per the germline V gene, CDR1 is MNHEY and CDR2 is SVGAGI. The CDR3 length is 14 residues. The CDR3 DNA reads as TGTGCCAGCAGCTACAGGACAACTAATGAAAAACTGTTTTTT. Its protein is CASSYRTTNEKLFF.

The chain joins TRBV30 to TRBJ1-6, with 11 nucleotides matching TRBD1. This CDR3 is 13 amino acids long. V trimming: 4 bases; J trimming: 11 bases; junction bases outside the gene matches: 4. Per germline, CDR1 GTSNPN and CDR2 SVGIG (reference sequence). This chain's CDR3 is CAWIGTGGTPLHF. The CDR3 DNA reads as TGTGCCTGGATCGGGACAGGGGGAACACCCCTCCACTTT.

V usage is TRBV9 and J usage is TRBJ2-3; D unclear. This CDR3 has 14 amino acids. The germline CDR1 and CDR2 sequences are SGDLS and YYNGEE. The V and J ends lost 0 bases and 6 bases respectively, with 11 bases between them. CDR3 region: CASSVAIFGDTQYF. The DNA of the CDR3 is TGTGCCAGCAGCGTAGCTATTTTTGGGGATACGCAGTATTTT.

The rearrangement joins TRBV11-2 to TRBJ1-2; D is undetermined. Per the germline V gene, CDR1 is SGHAT and CDR2 is FQNNGV. The CDR3 sequence is 15 residues long. Trimming took 4 bases from V and 7 from J, leaving 19 bases between them. For the CDR3, the DNA is TGTGCCAGCAGCTCGTTCTTGCGGGGTGATGGTGGCTACACCTTC. It encodes CASSSFLRGDGGYTF. The variable domain in full, with the rest retrieved from reference TRBV11-2 and TRBJ1-2, is EAGVAQSPRYKIIEKRQSVAFWCNPISGHATLYWYQQILGQGPKLLIQFQNNGVVDDSQLPKDRFSAERLKGVDSTLKIQPAKLEDSAVYLCASSSFLRGDGGYTFGSGTRLTVV.

The chain uses TRBV19 and TRBJ2-2, with 8 bases matching TRBD1. This CDR3 comprises 14 residues. V was clipped by 7 bases and J by 8 bases; unmatched bases: 9. The germline V gene has CDR1 LNHDA and CDR2 SQIVND (reference sequence). CDR3 in amino acids: CASTGDRGAGELFF. Here the CDR3 DNA reads TGTGCCAGTACCGGTGACAGGGGCGCGGGGGAGCTGTTTTTT.

V and J are TRBV2 and TRBJ2-1, with D tentatively TRBD2 (5 bases). Per the germline V gene, CDR1 is SNHLY and CDR2 is FYNNEI. Between the trimmed V and J ends, which lost 1 base and 7 bases, there was a span of 11 bases. The length of the CDR3 is 14 residues. CDR3 loop: CASSEDGRGNEQFF. CDR3 DNA sequence: TGTGCCAGCAGTGAAGACGGGCGCGGGAATGAGCAGTTCTTC.

J is TRBJ1-4 and V is TRBV2; D unclear. This CDR3 comprises 11 residues. The ends were cut back, 6 bases at V and 8 bases at J, with 7 bases in the middle. From germline, CDR1 is SNHLY and CDR2 FYNNEI. This CDR3 reads CASRVGEKLFF. The DNA for the CDR3 is TGTGCCAGCAGGGTGGGAGAAAAACTGTTTTTT.

This chain uses TRBV4-2 with TRBJ1-1; D remains ambiguous. The CDR3 is 13 residues long. The germline V and J ends were trimmed by 1 base and 1 base, with 4 bases remaining between them. The germline V gene has CDR1 LGHNA and CDR2 YNFKEQ. This chain's CDR3 is CASSQGQNTEAFF. CDR3 bases: TGTGCCAGCAGCCAAGGGCAGAACACTGAAGCTTTCTTT.

The chain joins TRBV6-5 to TRBJ2-7, with TRBD2 matching 8 bases. The J segment lost 7 bases and the V segment lost 8 bases, leaving 7 bases of the junction unmatched. This CDR3 is 12 amino acids long. Looked up from germline, CDR1 is MNHEY and CDR2 is SVGAGI. The chain's CDR3 is CASYGRAGEQYF. DNA for the CDR3: TGTGCCAGCTACGGGAGGGCTGGAGAGCAGTACTTC.